Below, 19 T cell receptor beta chains from the same sample are listed, as sequenced in a study of blood T cell repertoires in COVID-19. TCRdb keeps only in-frame clones here, not all; method: immunoSEQ multiplex PCR. This sample has some 85,000 clones, with 65% to 85% found just once. The sequenced material came from peripheral blood. The receptors come from a man in his 70s with COVID-19, enrolled during active disease.

By sample share, this clone is medium-sized. The chain joins TRBV18 to TRBJ1-5; 10 bases line up with TRBD1. The CDR3 contains 14 residues. V lost 4 bases, J lost 5 bases, and 2 bases stayed unmatched. CDR1 and CDR2 (germline): KGHSH, LQKENI. The CDR3 reads CASSRQGADQPQHF. Written as DNA, the CDR3 is TGTGCCAGCTCACGACAGGGGGCAGATCAGCCCCAGCATTTT.

The rearrangement uses TRBV7-2 and TRBJ2-3, with 9 bases matching TRBD2. V was pared by 1 base and J by 5 bases, with 10 bases of the junction left unmatched. The CDR3 has 17 amino acids. CDR1 is SGHTA and CDR2 is FQGNSA in the germline V gene. CDR3 sequence (DNA): TGTGCCAGCAGCTTAGTAGCGGGAGTGTTTCGGGGAGATACGCAGTATTTT. It encodes CASSLVAGVFRGDTQYF.

The chain has TRBV2 and TRBJ2-2; maybe TRBD2 (5 bases). V gave up 4 bases and J gave up 7 bases, with 7 bases separating them. The CDR3 is 12 amino acids. CDR1 and CDR2 (germline): SNHLY, FYNNEI. The CDR3 spells CASSVRGGELFF. The CDR3 DNA is TGTGCCAGCAGTGTTCGGGGCGGGGAGCTGTTTTTT. Together with reference TRBV2 and TRBJ2-2, the CDR3 gives the full variable domain: EPEVTQTPSHQVTQMGQEVILRCVPISNHLYFYWYRQILGQKVEFLVSFYNNEISEKSEIFDDQFSVERPDGSNFTLKIRSTKLEDSAMYFCASSVRGGELFFGEGSRLTVL.

The chain links TRBV9 to TRBJ1-1; D is possibly TRBD1 (6 bases). This CDR3 has 15 residues. Trimming shortened V by 0 bases and J by 6 bases, and 15 bases separated the two germline ends. Germline V gene sequence: CDR1 SGDLS, CDR2 YYNGEE. The CDR3 DNA reads as TGTGCCAGCAGCGTAGACATAGGACAGCGGTCTGAAGCTTTCTTT. Translation gives CASSVDIGQRSEAFF.

CDR3 coding DNA: TGCGCCAGCAGCCAAGGGTCGGGGTTAAGTGGCACAGATACGCAGTATTTT. As protein: CASSQGSGLSGTDTQYF. This chain joins TRBV4-3 and TRBJ2-3; D might be TRBD2 (5 bases). Germline lookup yields CDR1 LGHNA and CDR2 YSLEER. There are 17 residues in the CDR3. With 1 base removed from V and 1 base from J, the gap between germline ends came to 15 bases.

The chain recombines TRBV2 with TRBJ2-1; a weak D match, TRBD1 (6 bases). The ends were cut back, 6 bases at V and 1 base at J, with 13 bases in the middle. The CDR3 has 15 amino acids. In germline, CDR1 is SNHLY, CDR2 FYNNEI. DNA of the CDR3: TGTGCCAGCAGCACACAGGGCGCTTCCTACAATGAGCAGTTCTTC. Its translation: CASSTQGASYNEQFF. Full variable domain (missing parts from reference TRBV2 and TRBJ2-1): EPEVTQTPSHQVTQMGQEVILRCVPISNHLYFYWYRQILGQKVEFLVSFYNNEISEKSEIFDDQFSVERPDGSNFTLKIRSTKLEDSAMYFCASSTQGASYNEQFFGPGTRLTVL.

The chain joins TRBV20-1 to TRBJ1-6; D remains ambiguous. V was pared by 6 bases and J by 11 bases, with 8 bases between. CDR3 length: 10 amino acids. Germline V gives CDR1 DFQATT, CDR2 SNEGSKA (reference sequence). The DNA of the CDR3 is TGCAGTGCGGTGGAGGCACCCCTCCACTTT. Amino acid sequence: CSAVEAPLHF.

This clone appeared a few times. The chain uses TRBV2 and TRBJ2-2; no clear D gene. V lost 6 bases and J 2 bases, leaving 16 bases between the germline ends. This CDR3 is built from 16 residues. Germline CDR1 SNHLY, CDR2 FYNNEI. For the CDR3, the DNA is TGTGCCAGCAGCCCTAGTGGTGGATATAACACCGGGGAGCTGTTTTTT. It is translated as CASSPSGGYNTGELFF.

The chain carries TRBV29-1 and TRBJ1-1; 7 nucleotides match TRBD1. CDR1 and CDR2 from the germline V gene are SQVTM and ANQGSEA. The CDR3 has 13 residues. The ends lost 7 bases at V and 0 bases at J; junction bases unmatched: 5. The CDR3, as DNA: TGCAGCGCCAGGGGACAGATGAACACTGAAGCTTTCTTT. Encoded protein: CSARGQMNTEAFF.

The rearrangement links TRBV19 to TRBJ1-2; 8 bases agree with TRBD1. The CDR3 consists of 15 residues. The junction had 9 bases not matched to a gene; V was cut back by 3 bases and J by 6 bases. Per germline, CDR1 LNHDA and CDR2 SQIVND (reference sequence). This CDR3 reads CASSIVPGQGNGYTF. The CDR3 region has the DNA TGTGCCAGTAGTATTGTTCCAGGACAGGGTAATGGCTACACCTTC.

This clone appeared a few times. The rearrangement joins TRBV19 to TRBJ1-3; TRBD1 matches 7 bases. V lost 7 bases and J lost 3; bases outside the gene matches: 12. Germline V gene lookup returns CDR1 LNHDA and CDR2 SQIVND (reference sequence). The CDR3 is made up of 16 amino acids. The CDR3 sequence: CASTSTGLAFGNTIYF. The CDR3 nucleotides are TGTGCCAGTACCTCGACAGGGTTGGCGTTTGGAAACACCATATATTTT.

This clone was counted a few times. The rearrangement joins TRBV2 to TRBJ1-3; D remains unclear. The CDR3 is 17 amino acids. Trimming took 2 bases from V and 3 from J, leaving 17 bases between them. CDR1 and CDR2 from the germline V gene are SNHLY and FYNNEI. Here the CDR3 reads CASSEILGRGIGNTIYF. CDR3 coding DNA: TGTGCCAGCAGTGAAATACTAGGGAGAGGGATTGGAAACACCATATATTTT.

CDR3 nucleotides: TGTGCCACCAGTGATCCGGATGTCGGGTTAAACAATGAGCAGTTCTTC. Translating it yields CATSDPDVGLNNEQFF. The chain has TRBV24-1 and TRBJ2-1; D gene unclear. Per germline, CDR1 KGHDR and CDR2 SFDVKD. V lost 3 bases to trimming and J lost 5 bases, with 16 bases between them. The CDR3 is 16 residues long.

V is TRBV27 and J is TRBJ2-7; TRBD1 might be the D (7 bases). The CDR3 has 15 amino acids. Trimming took off 2 bases at V and 2 bases at J, with 13 bases between the two ends. Germline V lookup: CDR1 MNHEY, CDR2 SMNVEV (reference sequence). The CDR3 coding sequence is TGTGCCAGCAGTTTAAGACAGGGAGGCCCCTACGAGCAGTACTTC. It is translated as CASSLRQGGPYEQYF.

The rearrangement joins TRBV27 to TRBJ1-4, with D possibly TRBD1 on 5 matching bases. V lost 5 bases, J lost 8 bases, and 24 bases lay in between. CDR3 length equals 17 residues. Germline loops: CDR1 MNHEY, CDR2 SMNVEV (reference sequence). CDR3 region: CASSPFYTGPSKEKLFF. CDR3 sequence (DNA): TGTGCCAGCAGTCCTTTCTACACAGGACCCAGTAAGGAAAAACTGTTTTTT.

This chain joins TRBV6-5 and TRBJ2-7; TRBD2 aligns across 7 bases. The V segment lost 0 bases and the J segment 5 bases; nucleotides outside the gene matches: 4. Germline loops: CDR1 MNHEY, CDR2 SVGAGI. The CDR3 totals 14 residues. As DNA, the CDR3 is TGTGCCAGCAGTTACTCGGGACTAAGTGACGAGCAGTACTTC. This translates into CASSYSGLSDEQYF.

This clone was counted a single time. Other DNA sequences in this sample translate to the same CDR3. The J gene is TRBJ2-7, the V gene TRBV3-1 (or the pseudogene TRBV3-2); D is unresolved. The CDR3 extends over 18 amino acids. Per the germline V gene, CDR1 is LGHDT and CDR2 is YNNKEL (reference sequence). V gave up 1 base and J gave up 1 base, with 20 bases separating them. The CDR3 DNA is TGTGCCAGCAGCCAAGGTCTGTCGGCCGCTACGAGGTCCTACGAGCAGTACTTC. Translated, it gives CASSQGLSAATRSYEQYF.

V usage is TRBV18 and J usage is TRBJ1-1; no clear D gene. Germline V gene data show CDR1 as KGHSH and CDR2 as LQKENI. CDR3 length: 15 residues. The ends were cut back, 0 bases at V and 4 bases at J, with 12 bases in the middle. The CDR3 here is CASSPPKGASTEAFF. The CDR3 nucleotides read TGTGCCAGCTCACCACCGAAGGGAGCGAGCACTGAAGCTTTCTTT.

This clone was counted a single time. The J gene is TRBJ2-7, the V gene TRBV11-2; possible D gene TRBD2, 6 bases. V was trimmed by 4 bases and J by 5 bases, leaving 15 bases between them. The CDR3 has 14 amino acids. Germline V gene sequence: CDR1 SGHAT, CDR2 FQNNGV. CDR3 sequence reads: CASSSPAGYHEQYF. The CDR3 coding sequence is TGTGCCAGCAGCTCCCCCGCGGGATACCACGAGCAGTACTTC.